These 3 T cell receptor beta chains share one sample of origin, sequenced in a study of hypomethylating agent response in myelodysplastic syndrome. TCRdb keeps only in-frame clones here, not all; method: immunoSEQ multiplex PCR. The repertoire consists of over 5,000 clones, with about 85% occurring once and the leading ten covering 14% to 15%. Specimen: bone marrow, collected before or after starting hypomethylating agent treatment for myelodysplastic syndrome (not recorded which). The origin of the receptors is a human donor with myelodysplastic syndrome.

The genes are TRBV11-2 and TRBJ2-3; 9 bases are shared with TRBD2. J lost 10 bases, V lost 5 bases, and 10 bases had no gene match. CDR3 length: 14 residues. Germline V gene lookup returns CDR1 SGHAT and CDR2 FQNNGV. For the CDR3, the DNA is TGTGCCAGCAGCCCGGGGACTAGCACGTACGCGCAGTATTTT. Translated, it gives CASSPGTSTYAQYF.

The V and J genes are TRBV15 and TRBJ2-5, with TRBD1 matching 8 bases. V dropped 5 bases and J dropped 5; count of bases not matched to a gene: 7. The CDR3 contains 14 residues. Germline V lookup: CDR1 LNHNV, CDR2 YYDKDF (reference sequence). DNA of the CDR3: TGTGCCACCAGCGAGACAGGGGAACTTGAGACCCAGTACTTC. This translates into CATSETGELETQYF.

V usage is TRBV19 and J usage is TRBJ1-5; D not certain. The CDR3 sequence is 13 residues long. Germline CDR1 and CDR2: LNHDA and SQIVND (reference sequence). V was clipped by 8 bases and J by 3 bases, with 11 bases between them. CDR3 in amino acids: CASFDGFNQPQHF. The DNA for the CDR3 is TGTGCCAGTTTCGACGGATTCAATCAGCCCCAGCATTTT.